Following are 20 T cell receptor beta chains from one sample sequenced in a study of early T cells in non-severe SARS-CoV-2 infection. A single record per CDR3 protein comes from TCRdb applying MiXCR to the 5' RACE reads. The table includes tens of thousands of distinct CDR3 sequences, 8.8% detected once. The source was whole blood, collected at baseline. The receptor set was obtained from an adult who was a healthcare worker with PCR-confirmed SARS-CoV-2 infection or an uninfected control (not recorded which).

This chain links TRBV7-6 with TRBJ2-3; 10 nucleotides align to TRBD1. This CDR3 has 15 residues. The germline gives CDR1 SGHVS, CDR2 FNYEAQ. V lost 5 bases and J lost 4; bases outside the gene matches: 6. The CDR3 here is CASSRDRGQADTQYF. The CDR3 coding sequence is TGTGCCAGCAGCCGAGACAGGGGGCAGGCAGATACGCAGTATTTT.

This clonotype was recorded many times. V usage is TRBV7-3 and J usage is TRBJ2-3, with D hard to call. The CDR3 extends over 12 amino acids. V shed 1 base and J shed 5 bases, with 4 bases lying between them. The V gene's germline CDR1 is SGHTA and CDR2 FQGTGA. In DNA form, the CDR3 reads TGTGCCAGCAGCTTAAATGGAGATACGCAGTATTTT. It translates to CASSLNGDTQYF.

This clonotype was detected only a few times. This chain uses TRBV10-3 with TRBJ2-3, with 9 bases aligning to TRBD2. This CDR3 spans 12 amino acids. The germline gives CDR1 ENHRY, CDR2 SYGVKD. V dropped 5 bases and J dropped 6; count of bases not matched to a gene: 0. CDR3 residues: CAISLAGDTQYF. In DNA form, the CDR3 reads TGTGCCATCAGTCTAGCGGGGGATACGCAGTATTTT.

The chain recombines TRBV7-3 with TRBJ2-3; the D gene is possibly TRBD2 (6 bases). Trimming removed 5 bases from V and 9 bases from J, with 18 bases in between. CDR1 and CDR2 from the germline V gene are SGHTA and FQGTGA. The CDR3 spans 14 residues. CDR3 nucleotides: TGTGCCAGCAGCATACTAGCAGCCCCCGACACGCAGTATTTT. This encodes CASSILAAPDTQYF.

This clonotype has more than one count but fewer than ten. The genes are TRBV7-2 and TRBJ2-5; 7 nucleotides align to TRBD2. The CDR3 covers 13 residues. Germline values: CDR1 SGHTA, CDR2 FQGNSA. The junction had 4 bases not matched to a gene; V was cut back by 5 bases and J by 4 bases. Here the CDR3 reads CASSRTRIETQYF. In DNA form, the CDR3 reads TGTGCCAGCAGCAGGACTAGGATAGAGACCCAGTACTTC.

This clonotype showed up just a few times. In DNA, the CDR3 is TGTGCCAGCAGCTCATTACTGGGGGGAGATACGCAGTATTTT. Protein: CASSSLLGGDTQYF. This chain uses TRBV5-4 with TRBJ2-3; D is perhaps TRBD2 (6 bases). In germline, CDR1 is SGHNT, CDR2 YYREEE (reference sequence). Trimming took off 3 bases at V and 5 bases at J, with 13 bases between the two ends. This CDR3 comprises 14 residues.

The chain carries TRBV18 and TRBJ1-2, with D unresolved. Trimming took off 4 bases at V and 2 bases at J, with 11 bases between the two ends. Germline lookup yields CDR1 KGHSH and CDR2 LQKENI. The CDR3 consists of 14 residues. In DNA, the CDR3 is TGTGCCAGCTCACTCGAGGGAAGGAACTATGGCTACACCTTC. It translates to CASSLEGRNYGYTF.

This chain links TRBV19 with TRBJ2-7, with TRBD2 identical over 11 bases. Germline V gene data show CDR1 as LNHDA and CDR2 as SQIVND (reference sequence). The ends lost 3 bases at V and 4 bases at J; junction bases unmatched: 5. This CDR3 is built from 15 residues. The CDR3 region has the DNA TGTGCCAGTAGTATGGCCGGGACTAGCGGATACGAGCAGTACTTC. Its translation is CASSMAGTSGYEQYF. The whole variable domain, filled in from reference TRBV19 and TRBJ2-7, reads DGGITQSPKYLFRKEGQNVTLSCEQNLNHDAMYWYRQDPGQGLRLIYYSQIVNDFQKGDIAEGYSVSREKKESFPLTVTSAQKNPTAFYLCASSMAGTSGYEQYFGPGTRLTVT.

This clonotype was detected a few times. This chain joins TRBV7-9 and TRBJ1-2, with TRBD1 identical over 8 bases. Germline CDR1 reads SEHNR; CDR2 reads FQNEAQ (reference sequence). The trim removed 8 bases at V and 2 bases at J, leaving 4 bases unmatched. CDR3 length: 13 amino acids. The CDR3 spells CASPGQGNYGYTF. CDR3 nucleotide sequence: TGTGCCAGCCCTGGACAGGGAAACTATGGCTACACCTTC.

This clonotype was seen ten or more times. The chain joins TRBV7-8 to TRBJ2-1; 11 bases fit TRBD2. The CDR3 sequence is 16 residues long. The junction had 6 bases not matched to a gene; V was cut back by 4 bases and J by 4 bases. The germline V gene has CDR1 SGHVS and CDR2 FQNEAQ. The CDR3 here is CASSSRLAGMYNEQFF. The CDR3 coding sequence is TGTGCCAGCAGCTCGAGACTAGCGGGGATGTACAATGAGCAGTTCTTC.

This clonotype was counted at least ten times. V is TRBV5-1 and J is TRBJ2-4, with 12 bases fitting TRBD2. V lost 3 bases and J lost 11; bases outside the gene matches: 3. The germline CDR1 and CDR2 sequences are SGHRS and YFSETQ. The CDR3 loop spans 13 amino acids. DNA of the CDR3: TGCGCCAGCAGCTGGACTAGCGGGGACCTTCAGTACTTC. Amino acids: CASSWTSGDLQYF. The full variable domain, rest sourced from reference TRBV5-1 and TRBJ2-4, is KAGVTQTPRYLIKTRGQQVTLSCSPISGHRSVSWYQQTPGQGLQFLFEYFSETQRNKGNFPGRFSGRQFSNSRSEMNVSTLELGDSALYLCASSWTSGDLQYFGAGTRLSVL.

This clonotype was recorded a few times. J is TRBJ2-7 and V is TRBV5-1, with no clear D. This CDR3 has 15 amino acids. Germline loops: CDR1 SGHRS, CDR2 YFSETQ. The V gene lost 3 bases and the J gene lost 3 bases, with 16 bases spanning the gap. This CDR3 reads CASSSYEGFIYEQYF. CDR3 coding DNA: TGCGCCAGCAGCTCCTATGAAGGGTTTATCTACGAGCAGTACTTC.

This clonotype was observed a few times. The rearrangement links TRBV5-1 to TRBJ2-3, with TRBD2 matching over 8 bases. CDR3 length: 18 residues. V was pared by 2 bases and J by 4 bases, with 15 bases of the junction left unmatched. The germline V gene has CDR1 SGHRS and CDR2 YFSETQ. The CDR3 nucleotides read TGCGCCAGCAGCTTCACTTCAGTACTAGCGGACGTTTCAGATACGCAGTATTTT. It codes for CASSFTSVLADVSDTQYF. The full variable domain, with the rest looked up from reference TRBV5-1 and TRBJ2-3, is KAGVTQTPRYLIKTRGQQVTLSCSPISGHRSVSWYQQTPGQGLQFLFEYFSETQRNKGNFPGRFSGRQFSNSRSEMNVSTLELGDSALYLCASSFTSVLADVSDTQYFGPGTRLTVL.

This clonotype appeared a few times. This chain connects TRBV29-1 to TRBJ1-4, with 11 bases that match TRBD1. Unmatched junction bases numbered 8, after V lost 7 bases and J lost 7 bases. CDR3 length: 14 amino acids. Germline CDR1 and CDR2: SQVTM and ANQGSEA. The CDR3: CSGGTGGVGEKLFF. For the CDR3, the DNA is TGCAGCGGTGGGACAGGGGGTGTTGGTGAAAAACTGTTTTTT.

This clonotype has just a few counts. The rearrangement joins TRBV7-2 to TRBJ1-1; 7 bases fit TRBD1. The CDR3 covers 13 residues. CDR1 SGHTA and CDR2 FQGNSA come from the germline V gene. The ends lost 5 bases at V and 7 bases at J; junction bases unmatched: 7. DNA of the CDR3: TGTGCCAGCAGCCCGAGACAGGGAGTTGAAGCTTTCTTT. Protein: CASSPRQGVEAFF.

Sample share makes this clonotype medium-sized. The rearrangement uses TRBV27 and TRBJ2-7; TRBD1 matches at 12 bases. Germline CDR1 and CDR2: MNHEY and SMNVEV (reference sequence). The CDR3 contains 16 residues. The ends lost 1 base at V and 6 bases at J; junction bases unmatched: 7. The CDR3 reads CASSLYDGTGGGEQYF. DNA for the CDR3: TGTGCCAGCAGTTTATACGATGGGACAGGGGGCGGCGAGCAGTACTTC.

The CDR3 DNA is TGTGCCAGCAGCAAAACAGGCTCTGGAAACACCATATATTTT. Its protein product is CASSKTGSGNTIYF. The chain uses TRBV7-8 and TRBJ1-3; weak D call: TRBD1 (5 bases). V was cut by 5 bases and J by 0 bases, with 8 bases left in between. Germline CDR1 reads SGHVS; CDR2 reads FQNEAQ. The CDR3 runs to 14 residues.

The CDR3: CASSQDLGQTQYF. CDR3 DNA: TGCGCCAGCAGCCAAGATCTCGGACAGACCCAGTACTTC. This chain links TRBV4-3 with TRBJ2-5; D remains unclear. This CDR3 spans 13 amino acids. Deletions cut 0 bases from V and 6 bases from J, with 8 bases between. Germline V gene data show CDR1 as LGHNA and CDR2 as YSLEER.

This clonotype turned up a few times. The V gene is TRBV30, the J gene TRBJ1-6; 7 bases fit TRBD1. Germline-derived CDR1 and CDR2 are GTSNPN and SVGIG (reference sequence). This CDR3 has 15 residues. V lost 2 bases to trimming and J lost 5 bases; unmatched junction nucleotides: 6. The CDR3 DNA follows: TGTGCCTGGAGTACCCAGACAGGGAATAATTCACCCCTCCACTTT. Translation gives CAWSTQTGNNSPLHF.

The chain uses TRBV5-1 and TRBJ2-2, with D possibly matching TRBD1 (5 bases). Germline-derived CDR1 and CDR2 are SGHRS and YFSETQ. V was clipped by 0 bases and J by 3 bases, with 9 bases between them. The CDR3 runs to 15 residues. For the CDR3, the DNA is TGCGCCAGCAGCTTGGTAGGGGCGGACACCGGGGAGCTGTTTTTT. This codes for CASSLVGADTGELFF.